This entry lists 30 T cell receptor beta chains sequenced from one sample in a study of cytotoxic CD8 clonotypes in ibrutinib-treated CLL (dated by TCRdb to the early 2020s). The library came from the immunoSEQ multiplex PCR assay. Drawn from immuneACCESS, this table holds only the in-frame rearrangements with V and J called that TCRdb kept. Clones are partly lost; checked studies trace under half to an unresolved V gene and leave the rest unexplained. For this sample the table gives approximately 120,000 clones, of which roughly 60% were detected only once. Of the sample, about 39% is held by the ten largest clones. The time point label corresponds to: roughly 25 months on ibrutinib. The input for sequencing was PBMCs, taken after 24 months of ibrutinib treatment. The receptors come from a human donor with chronic lymphocytic leukemia.

This clone turned up a few times. This same CDR3 is encoded by further DNA sequences in the sample. The chain couples TRBV6-6 to TRBJ2-7; 8 nucleotides align to TRBD1. V trimming: 5 bases; J trimming: 3 bases; junction bases outside the gene matches: 0. Germline loops: CDR1 MNHNY, CDR2 SVGAGI (reference sequence). This CDR3 is 12 amino acids long. The CDR3 sequence is CASSDRGYEQYF. In DNA, the CDR3 is TGTGCCAGCAGTGACAGGGGCTACGAGCAGTACTTC.

A few counts support this clone. The V and J genes are TRBV9 and TRBJ1-5; D may be TRBD1 (6 bases). Trimming cost V 3 bases and J 1 base, with 11 bases left between them. The CDR3 sequence is 15 residues long. Germline loops: CDR1 SGDLS, CDR2 YYNGEE. The CDR3 region has the DNA TGTGCCAGCAGCGCCGGAGGGGGGAGCAATCAGCCCCAGCATTTT. This sequence encodes CASSAGGGSNQPQHF.

The chain joins TRBV12-5 to TRBJ2-5, with D possibly TRBD1 on 5 matching bases. Germline V gene data show CDR1 as LGHNT and CDR2 as FRNRAP. The CDR3 extends over 15 amino acids. V gave up 4 bases and J gave up 4 bases, with 16 bases separating them. CDR3: CASGSTQGVGETQYF. CDR3 coding DNA: TGTGCTAGTGGTTCGACCCAGGGCGTTGGAGAGACCCAGTACTTC.

This clone occurred a few times. The junction shows a germline mismatch at one end, possibly a read error. V gene TRBV10-2 combines with J gene TRBJ2-3, with 10 positions matching TRBD2. The CDR3 is 16 amino acids. Germline-derived CDR1 and CDR2 are WSHSY and SAAADI. CDR3 DNA sequence: TGTGCCAGCAGTGAAGGGGAGCGGGGGGGCGGAGATACGCAGTATTTT. It codes for CASSEGERGGGDTQYF.

The V gene is TRBV5-1, the J gene TRBJ2-3; possibly TRBD1 for D (5 bases). Germline V gene data show CDR1 as SGHRS and CDR2 as YFSETQ. The CDR3 consists of 15 residues. V lost 1 base to trimming and J lost 0 bases, with 9 bases between them. CDR3 in amino acids: CASSLQGSSTDTQYF. The CDR3 DNA is TGCGCCAGCAGCTTGCAGGGCTCTAGCACAGATACGCAGTATTTT.

The sample holds one count of this clone. This chain connects TRBV30 to TRBJ1-2; TRBD1 matches at 7 bases. The CDR3 sequence is 14 residues long. The V segment lost 2 bases and the J segment 1 base; nucleotides outside the gene matches: 4. Looked up from germline, CDR1 is GTSNPN and CDR2 is SVGIG (reference sequence). CDR3 sequence reads: CAWSTGVLNYGYTF. The CDR3, as DNA: TGTGCCTGGAGTACAGGGGTCCTTAACTATGGCTACACCTTC.

This rearrangement joins TRBV7-6 to TRBJ1-1; D ambiguous. The V end lost 5 bases, the J end lost 2 bases, and 6 bases lay between the germline ends. The germline gives CDR1 SGHVS, CDR2 FNYEAQ. The CDR3 has 12 residues. The CDR3 nucleotides are TGTGCCAGCAGCCAAGGAAACACTGAAGCTTTCTTT. This translates into CASSQGNTEAFF.

This chain links TRBV25-1 with TRBJ1-5; unclear D gene. Between the trimmed V and J ends, which lost 2 bases and 9 bases, there was a span of 14 bases. Germline CDR1 reads MGHDK; CDR2 reads SYGVNS. This CDR3 region has 14 residues. CDR3 coding DNA: TGTGCCAGCAGTGAAGACCGTCAGGTAGGGCCCCAGCATTTT. Translating gives CASSEDRQVGPQHF.

The table lists this clone with a few counts. V gene TRBV6-6 combines with J gene TRBJ1-2; D unresolved. Germline V gene sequence: CDR1 MNHNY, CDR2 SVGAGI (reference sequence). Trimming took 2 bases from V and 8 from J, leaving 9 bases between them. CDR3 length equals 12 residues. CDR3 in amino acids: CASSYRADGYTF. The CDR3 nucleotides are TGTGCCAGCAGTTACAGGGCTGACGGCTACACCTTC.

The chain recombines TRBV15 with TRBJ1-3; TRBD1 is a possible D gene (5 bases). CDR3 length equals 15 residues. Germline loops: CDR1 LNHNV, CDR2 YYDKDF (reference sequence). Deletions cut 1 base from V and 2 bases from J, with 9 bases between. CDR3 residues: CATSRGEGPGNTIYF. The CDR3 coding sequence is TGTGCCACCAGCAGAGGTGAGGGGCCTGGAAACACCATATATTTT.

The gene calls are TRBV11-3 and TRBJ1-2, with D unclear. This CDR3 is 12 amino acids long. Germline V CDR1 and CDR2: SGHNT, YENEEA. V lost 3 bases to trimming and J lost 7 bases, with 9 bases between them. This CDR3 reads CASSFDKTGYTF. In DNA, the CDR3 is TGTGCCAGCAGCTTCGACAAGACTGGCTACACCTTC.

This clone was counted ten times or more. The chain links TRBV11-2 to TRBJ1-1, with a tentative D call TRBD1 (5 bases). Germline V gives CDR1 SGHAT, CDR2 FQNNGV. V was cut by 4 bases and J by 0 bases, with 12 bases left in between. The CDR3 sequence is 15 residues long. CDR3: CASSWEKGLNTEAFF. The CDR3 DNA is TGTGCCAGCAGCTGGGAGAAGGGACTGAACACTGAAGCTTTCTTT. Using reference TRBV11-2 and TRBJ1-1 for the parts outside the CDR3, the full variable domain is EAGVAQSPRYKIIEKRQSVAFWCNPISGHATLYWYQQILGQGPKLLIQFQNNGVVDDSQLPKDRFSAERLKGVDSTLKIQPAKLEDSAVYLCASSWEKGLNTEAFFGQGTRLTVV.

This clone has a handful of counts. This chain uses TRBV18 with TRBJ2-1; 12 bases are a match to TRBD2. This CDR3 is 16 amino acids long. Germline-derived CDR1 and CDR2 are KGHSH and LQKENI. Germline trimming cut 6 bases from V and 2 bases from J; bases unmatched to any gene: 5. CDR3: CASSSGLAGTYNEQFF. The CDR3 DNA is TGTGCCAGCTCCTCAGGACTAGCGGGGACCTACAATGAGCAGTTCTTC.

The CDR3 spells CASIRGTANTEAFF. Here the CDR3 DNA reads TGTGCCAGTATCCGCGGGACCGCGAACACTGAAGCTTTCTTT. V usage is TRBV19 and J usage is TRBJ1-1; D is possibly TRBD1 (5 bases). In germline, CDR1 is LNHDA, CDR2 SQIVND (reference sequence). This CDR3 is built from 14 residues. Between the trimmed V and J ends, which lost 7 bases and 1 base, there was a span of 13 bases.

V and J are TRBV28 and TRBJ1-6; no firm D call. Germline V lookup: CDR1 MDHEN, CDR2 SYDVKM. Trimming removed 3 bases at V and 4 bases at J, with 7 bases between. The CDR3 has 14 residues. The CDR3 DNA sequence: TGTGCCAGCAGTTTCGGCAGATATAATTCACCCCTCCACTTT. This translates into CASSFGRYNSPLHF.

The chain uses TRBV6-6 and TRBJ2-7, with a weak D call TRBD1 (5 bases). The V end was cut by 6 bases, the J end by 7 bases, with 16 bases between. Germline V gene data show CDR1 as MNHNY and CDR2 as SVGAGI (reference sequence). This CDR3 contains 13 residues. The CDR3 reads CASRDTDRWEQYF. The CDR3 coding sequence is TGTGCCAGCAGGGACACGGACCGTTGGGAGCAGTACTTC.

This clone was counted once. The J gene is TRBJ1-1, the V gene TRBV18; D remains ambiguous. The germline gives CDR1 KGHSH, CDR2 LQKENI. Trimming pared 3 bases from V and 8 bases from J, leaving 13 bases between. The CDR3 has 13 residues. In DNA form, the CDR3 reads TGTGCCAGCTCACCTGGACTGGGATCGGAAGCTTTCTTT. It is translated as CASSPGLGSEAFF.

Written as DNA, the CDR3 is TGTGCCACCAGCAGAGGGACAGGGGGCGCGAGGGAGCAGTACTTC. It specifies CATSRGTGGAREQYF. V and J are TRBV15 and TRBJ2-7, with 11 nucleotides matching TRBD1. V lost 1 base to trimming and J lost 7 bases; unmatched junction nucleotides: 6. The germline V gene encodes CDR1 LNHNV and CDR2 YYDKDF (reference sequence). The CDR3 contains 15 residues.

The chain carries TRBV19 and TRBJ2-1; D remains ambiguous. From germline, CDR1 is LNHDA and CDR2 SQIVND (reference sequence). The CDR3 sequence is 15 residues long. Trimming left V 3 bases short and J 0 bases short, with 9 bases between. The CDR3, as DNA: TGTGCCAGTAGTATGTTGGTCAGCTCCTACAATGAGCAGTTCTTC. This gives the protein CASSMLVSSYNEQFF. Complete variable domain (other parts from reference TRBV19 and TRBJ2-1): DGGITQSPKYLFRKEGQNVTLSCEQNLNHDAMYWYRQDPGQGLRLIYYSQIVNDFQKGDIAEGYSVSREKKESFPLTVTSAQKNPTAFYLCASSMLVSSYNEQFFGPGTRLTVL.

This sequence joins TRBV7-3 and TRBJ2-5; tentatively, D is TRBD2 (6 bases). The CDR3 sequence is 15 residues long. Looked up from germline, CDR1 is SGHTA and CDR2 is FQGTGA. V was pared by 4 bases and J by 2 bases, with 14 bases between. The CDR3 sequence: CASSSMGGSQETQYF. CDR3 coding DNA: TGTGCCAGCAGCTCCATGGGGGGTTCACAAGAGACCCAGTACTTC.

With regard to this clone: One end of the junction is discordant with germline, which a read error may explain. V is TRBV6-6 and J is TRBJ2-7; no clear D. Germline CDR1 and CDR2: MNHNY and SVGAGI (reference sequence). The CDR3 runs to 12 residues. Written as DNA, the CDR3 is TGTGCCAGCAGCACTCCGTTGAGTCTACGCCGGTTC. Its translation: CASSTPLSLRRF.

The chain has TRBV5-6 and TRBJ2-5, with 7 nucleotides matching TRBD1. V lost 0 bases, J lost 2 bases, and 4 bases stayed unmatched. The germline gives CDR1 SGHDT, CDR2 YYEEEE. There are 15 residues in the CDR3. CDR3 region: CASSLVVDRQETQYF. The CDR3 DNA is TGTGCCAGCAGCTTGGTAGTGGACAGGCAAGAGACCCAGTACTTC.

The V and J genes are TRBV7-9 and TRBJ2-5; 9 bases fit TRBD1. The J segment lost 0 bases and the V segment lost 5 bases, leaving 1 base of the junction unmatched. The V gene's germline CDR1 is SEHNR and CDR2 FQNEAQ (reference sequence). The CDR3 covers 14 residues. The CDR3 here is CASSRQGDQETQYF. The CDR3 bases are TGTGCCAGCAGCCGACAGGGGGACCAAGAGACCCAGTACTTC.

The chain recombines TRBV9 with TRBJ2-2; D ambiguous. The CDR3 is 14 residues long. Deletions cut 2 bases from V and 2 bases from J, with 7 bases between. Germline CDR1 and CDR2: SGDLS and YYNGEE. The CDR3 protein is CASSVTSNTGELFF. CDR3 DNA: TGTGCCAGCAGCGTGACCTCAAACACCGGGGAGCTGTTTTTT.

This clone is deemed large (0.1 to 1%). The CDR3 DNA sequence: TGTGCCAGCAGTTACGGACAGAATCAGCCCCAGCATTTT. Translated: CASSYGQNQPQHF. The gene calls are TRBV6-5 and TRBJ1-5; weak D call: TRBD1 (6 bases). CDR1 is MNHEY, CDR2 SVGAGI, per germline. The CDR3 spans 13 residues. V lost 2 bases and J lost 4, with 6 bases in between.

This clone has only one observation. The rearrangement links TRBV11-1 to TRBJ2-5, with 7 bases matching TRBD2. This CDR3 comprises 15 residues. Germline CDR1 reads SGHAT; CDR2 reads FQDESV (reference sequence). V lost 2 bases, J lost 5 bases, and 8 bases stayed unmatched. CDR3 sequence reads: CASSLRGRGRETQYF. The CDR3 nucleotides are TGTGCCAGCAGCTTACGAGGGAGGGGTCGGGAGACCCAGTACTTC. The full variable domain, with the rest looked up from reference TRBV11-1 and TRBJ2-5, is EAEVAQSPRYKITEKSQAVAFWCDPISGHATLYWYRQILGQGPELLVQFQDESVVDDSQLPKDRFSAERLKGVDSTLKIQPAELGDSAMYLCASSLRGRGRETQYFGPGTRLLVL.

This clone turned up a few times. The rearrangement uses TRBV9 and TRBJ2-7; tentatively, D is TRBD1 or TRBD2 (5 bases each). In germline, CDR1 is SGDLS, CDR2 YYNGEE. CDR3 length: 13 residues. V was shortened by 3 bases and J by 2 bases, with 9 bases between the two germline ends. The CDR3 DNA reads TGTGCCAGCAGCGGAGGGGCACCCTACGAGCAGTACTTC. Translating gives CASSGGAPYEQYF.

This chain joins TRBV10-3 and TRBJ2-5; possibly TRBD2 for D (6 bases). CDR3 length: 16 amino acids. Germline CDR1 reads ENHRY; CDR2 reads SYGVKD. V was cut by 0 bases and J by 4 bases, with 15 bases left in between. The CDR3 DNA is TGTGCCATCAGTGAGTCGGTTGGCGGGGCCCCAGAGACCCAGTACTTC. Translating gives CAISESVGGAPETQYF.

CDR3 DNA sequence: TGTGCCAGCAGTTTCGACAGGGGCTCCTATGGCTACACCTTC. The encoded protein is CASSFDRGSYGYTF. This rearrangement joins TRBV6-5 to TRBJ1-2; TRBD1 agrees at 8 bases. CDR1 MNHEY and CDR2 SVGAGI come from the germline V gene. The ends lost 4 bases at V and 4 bases at J; junction bases unmatched: 5. This CDR3 is 14 amino acids long.

This chain uses TRBV10-3 with TRBJ1-5; TRBD1 agrees at 9 bases. Germline V lookup: CDR1 ENHRY, CDR2 SYGVKD. This CDR3 is built from 14 residues. J was trimmed by 4 bases and V by 6 bases; bases with no gene match: 4. The CDR3 sequence is CAISLGQGNQPQHF. The CDR3 DNA is TGTGCCATCAGCCTGGGACAGGGAAATCAGCCCCAGCATTTT.